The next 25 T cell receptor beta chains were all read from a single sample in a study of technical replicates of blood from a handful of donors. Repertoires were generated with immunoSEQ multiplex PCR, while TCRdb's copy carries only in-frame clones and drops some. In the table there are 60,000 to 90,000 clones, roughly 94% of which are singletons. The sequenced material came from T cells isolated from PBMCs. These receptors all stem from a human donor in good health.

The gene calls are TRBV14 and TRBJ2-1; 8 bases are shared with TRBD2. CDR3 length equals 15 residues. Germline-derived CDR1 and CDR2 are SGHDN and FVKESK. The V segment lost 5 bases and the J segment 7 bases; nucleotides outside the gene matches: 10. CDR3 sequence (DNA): TGTGCCAGCAGCTCCATAGCGGGGCCGGGAAATGAGCAGTTCTTC. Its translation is CASSSIAGPGNEQFF.

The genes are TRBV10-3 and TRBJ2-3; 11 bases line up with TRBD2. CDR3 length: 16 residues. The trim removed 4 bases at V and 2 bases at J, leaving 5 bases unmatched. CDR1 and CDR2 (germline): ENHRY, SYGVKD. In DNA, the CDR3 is TGTGCCATCAGTGGGGCTAGCGGGGGGTCCACAGATACGCAGTATTTT. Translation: CAISGASGGSTDTQYF.

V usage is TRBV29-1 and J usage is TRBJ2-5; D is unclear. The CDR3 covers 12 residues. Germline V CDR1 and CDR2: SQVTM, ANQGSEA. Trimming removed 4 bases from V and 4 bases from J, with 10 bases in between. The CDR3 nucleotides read TGCAGCGTTGTACCCGAGATAGAGACCCAGTACTTC. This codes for CSVVPEIETQYF.

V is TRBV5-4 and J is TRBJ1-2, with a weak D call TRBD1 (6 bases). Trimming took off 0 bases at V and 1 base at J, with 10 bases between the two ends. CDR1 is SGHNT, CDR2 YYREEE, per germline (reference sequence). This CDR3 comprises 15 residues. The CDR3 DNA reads TGTGCCAGCAGCTTGGGACAGGCGGTTAACTATGGCTACACCTTC. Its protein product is CASSLGQAVNYGYTF.

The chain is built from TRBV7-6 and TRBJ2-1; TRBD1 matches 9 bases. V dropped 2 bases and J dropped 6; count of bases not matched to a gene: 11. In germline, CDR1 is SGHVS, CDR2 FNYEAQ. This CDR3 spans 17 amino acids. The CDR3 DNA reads TGTGCCAGCAGCTTACGGAACCGGGACAGGGTGCCCAATGAGCAGTTCTTC. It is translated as CASSLRNRDRVPNEQFF.

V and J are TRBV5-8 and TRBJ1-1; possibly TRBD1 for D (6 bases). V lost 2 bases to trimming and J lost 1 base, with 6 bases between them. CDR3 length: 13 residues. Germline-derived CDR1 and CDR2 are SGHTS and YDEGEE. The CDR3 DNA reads TGTGCCAGCAGCTTCAGGGGGAACACTGAAGCTTTCTTT. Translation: CASSFRGNTEAFF.

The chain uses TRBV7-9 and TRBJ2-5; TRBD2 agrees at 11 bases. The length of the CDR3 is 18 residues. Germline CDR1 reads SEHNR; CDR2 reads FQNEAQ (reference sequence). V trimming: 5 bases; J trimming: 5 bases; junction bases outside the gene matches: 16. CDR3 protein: CASSPRILAGGIMETQYF. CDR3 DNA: TGTGCCAGCAGCCCCAGGATCTTAGCGGGAGGGATAATGGAGACCCAGTACTTC.

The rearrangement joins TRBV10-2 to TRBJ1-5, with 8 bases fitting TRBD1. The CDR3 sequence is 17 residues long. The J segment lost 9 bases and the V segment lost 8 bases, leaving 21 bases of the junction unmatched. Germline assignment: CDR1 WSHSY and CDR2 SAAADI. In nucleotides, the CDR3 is TGCGCCAGCTCCTCCCGGGTACCAGGACAGGGAATGACGCCCCAGCATTTT. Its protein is CASSSRVPGQGMTPQHF.

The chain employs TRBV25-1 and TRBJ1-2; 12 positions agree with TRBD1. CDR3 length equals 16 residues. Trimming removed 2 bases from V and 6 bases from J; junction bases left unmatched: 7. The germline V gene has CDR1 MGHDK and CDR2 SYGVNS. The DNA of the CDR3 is TGTGCCAGCAGTGAACGCGGGACAGGGGGCTATAATGGCTACACCTTC. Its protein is CASSERGTGGYNGYTF.

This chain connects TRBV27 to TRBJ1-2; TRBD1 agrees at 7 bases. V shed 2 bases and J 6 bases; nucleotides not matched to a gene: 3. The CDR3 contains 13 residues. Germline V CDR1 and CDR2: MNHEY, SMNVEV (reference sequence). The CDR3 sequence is CASSLRQGDGYTF. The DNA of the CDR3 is TGTGCCAGCAGTTTAAGACAGGGAGATGGCTACACCTTC.

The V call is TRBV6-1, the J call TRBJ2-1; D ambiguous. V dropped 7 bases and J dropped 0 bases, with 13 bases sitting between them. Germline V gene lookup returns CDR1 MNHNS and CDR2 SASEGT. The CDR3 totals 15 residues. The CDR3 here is CASKVQASSYNEQFF. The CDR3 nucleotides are TGTGCCAGCAAAGTGCAAGCGAGCTCCTACAATGAGCAGTTCTTC.

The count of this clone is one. CDR3 region: CASSLRDRGQSSYEQYF. CDR3 nucleotide sequence: TGTGCCAGCAGCCTCCGGGACAGGGGGCAGAGCTCCTACGAGCAGTACTTC. This chain joins TRBV7-9 and TRBJ2-7; the match to TRBD1 covers 12 bases. Germline V lookup: CDR1 SEHNR, CDR2 FQNEAQ (reference sequence). The CDR3 contains 17 residues. With V trimmed by 5 bases and J by 0 bases, 8 bases remained unmatched.

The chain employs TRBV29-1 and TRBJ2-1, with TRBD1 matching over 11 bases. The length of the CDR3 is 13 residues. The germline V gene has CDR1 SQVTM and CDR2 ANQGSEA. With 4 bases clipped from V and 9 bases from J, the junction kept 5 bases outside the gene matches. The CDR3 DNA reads TGCAGCGTTGGGACAGGGGGCTTCGTTGAGCAGTTCTTC. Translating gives CSVGTGGFVEQFF.

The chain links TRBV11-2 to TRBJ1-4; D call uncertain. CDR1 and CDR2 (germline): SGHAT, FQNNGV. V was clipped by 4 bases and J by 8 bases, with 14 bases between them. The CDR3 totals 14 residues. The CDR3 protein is CASSSAGVGEKLFF. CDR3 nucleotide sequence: TGTGCCAGCAGCTCAGCCGGCGTGGGCGAAAAACTGTTTTTT.

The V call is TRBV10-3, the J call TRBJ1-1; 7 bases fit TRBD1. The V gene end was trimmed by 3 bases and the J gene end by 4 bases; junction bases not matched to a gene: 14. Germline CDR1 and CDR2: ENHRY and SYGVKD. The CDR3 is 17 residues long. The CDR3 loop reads CAISETRKHRGGTEAFF. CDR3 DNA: TGTGCCATCAGTGAAACAAGGAAGCACAGGGGCGGCACTGAAGCTTTCTTT.

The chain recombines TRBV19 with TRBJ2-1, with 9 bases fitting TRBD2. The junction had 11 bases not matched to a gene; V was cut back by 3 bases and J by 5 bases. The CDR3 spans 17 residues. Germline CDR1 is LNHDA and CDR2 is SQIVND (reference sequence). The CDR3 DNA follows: TGTGCCAGTAGTATCGGTCGAGGGGGACTAGCAGACAATGAGCAGTTCTTC. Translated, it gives CASSIGRGGLADNEQFF.

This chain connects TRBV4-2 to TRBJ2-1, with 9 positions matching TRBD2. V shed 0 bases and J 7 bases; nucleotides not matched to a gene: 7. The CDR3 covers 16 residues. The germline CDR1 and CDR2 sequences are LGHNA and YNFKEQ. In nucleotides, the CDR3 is TGTGCCAGCAGCCAAGATCGAGCGGGGGGTCTAAATGAGCAGTTCTTC. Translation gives CASSQDRAGGLNEQFF.

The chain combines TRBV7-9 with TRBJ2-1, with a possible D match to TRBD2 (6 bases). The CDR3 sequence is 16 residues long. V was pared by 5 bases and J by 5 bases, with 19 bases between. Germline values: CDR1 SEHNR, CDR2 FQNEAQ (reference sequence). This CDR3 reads CASSPPRLGRNNEQFF. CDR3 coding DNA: TGTGCCAGCAGCCCCCCCAGACTAGGGAGGAACAATGAGCAGTTCTTC.

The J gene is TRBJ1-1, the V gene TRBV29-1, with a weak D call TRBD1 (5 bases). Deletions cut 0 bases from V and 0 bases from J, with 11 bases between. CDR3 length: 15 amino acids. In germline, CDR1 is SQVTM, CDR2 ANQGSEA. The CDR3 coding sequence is TGCAGCGTTGAAGATCGGGGACTCTTGAACACTGAAGCTTTCTTT. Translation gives CSVEDRGLLNTEAFF.

The CDR3 here is CASSEAQGARYREQFF. In DNA form, the CDR3 reads TGTGCCAGCAGTGAAGCGCAGGGGGCCCGCTACCGTGAGCAGTTCTTC. The rearrangement links TRBV6-1 to TRBJ2-1; TRBD1 matches at 8 bases. V shed 0 bases and J 9 bases; nucleotides not matched to a gene: 10. The CDR3 totals 16 residues. Germline V CDR1 and CDR2: MNHNS, SASEGT.

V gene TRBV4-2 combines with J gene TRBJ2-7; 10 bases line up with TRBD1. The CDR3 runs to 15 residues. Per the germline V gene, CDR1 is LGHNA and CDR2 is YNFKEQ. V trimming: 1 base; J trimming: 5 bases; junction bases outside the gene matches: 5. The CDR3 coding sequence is TGTGCCAGCAGCCAAGGTATGGGACAGGGGCACGAGCAGTACTTC. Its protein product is CASSQGMGQGHEQYF.

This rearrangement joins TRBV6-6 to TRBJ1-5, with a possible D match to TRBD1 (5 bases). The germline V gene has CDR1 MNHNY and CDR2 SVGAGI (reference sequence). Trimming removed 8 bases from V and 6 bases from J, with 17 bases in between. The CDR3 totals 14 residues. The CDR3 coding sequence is TGTGCCAGCGGGCGTGACAGCTTATTTCAGCCCCAGCATTTT. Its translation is CASGRDSLFQPQHF.

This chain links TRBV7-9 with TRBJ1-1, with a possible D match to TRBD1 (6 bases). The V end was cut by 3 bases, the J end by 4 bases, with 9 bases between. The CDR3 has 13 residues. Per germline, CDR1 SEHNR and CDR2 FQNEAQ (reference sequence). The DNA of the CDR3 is TGTGCCAGCAGCTTCACAGGGATCACTGAAGCTTTCTTT. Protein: CASSFTGITEAFF.

The CDR3 reads CASRPLTRQGYGYTF. In DNA, the CDR3 is TGTGCCAGCAGACCCTTAACTAGACAGGGCTATGGCTACACCTTC. V gene TRBV7-8 combines with J gene TRBJ1-2; 7 bases agree with TRBD1. J lost 4 bases, V lost 6 bases, and 11 bases had no gene match. Looked up from germline, CDR1 is SGHVS and CDR2 is FQNEAQ. CDR3 length equals 15 residues. Variable domain in full (rest from reference TRBV7-8 and TRBJ1-2): GAGVSQSPRYKVAKRGQDVALRCDPISGHVSLFWYQQALGQGPEFLTYFQNEAQLDKSGLPSDRFFAERPEGSVSTLKIQRTQQEDSAVYLCASRPLTRQGYGYTFGSGTRLTVV.

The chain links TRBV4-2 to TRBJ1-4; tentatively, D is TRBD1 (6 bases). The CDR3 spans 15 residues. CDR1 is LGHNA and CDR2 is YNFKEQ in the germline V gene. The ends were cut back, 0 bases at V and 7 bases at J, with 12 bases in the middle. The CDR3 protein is CASSQEGRGSEKLFF. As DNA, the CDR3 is TGTGCCAGCAGCCAAGAGGGCAGGGGCAGTGAAAAACTGTTTTTT.